This T cell receptor beta chain was obtained from a study of blood T cell repertoires in COVID-19. Study summary: T cells, B-cell-depleted T cells, or PBMCs provided the cDNA or gDNA that served as material.

The CDR3 covers 19 residues. Germline V gene data show CDR1 as PRHDT and CDR2 as FYEKMQ (reference sequence). Deletions cut 4 bases from V and 6 bases from J, with 28 bases between. TCRdb's copy holds only in-frame clones and misses some; the assay was immunoSEQ multiplex PCR. The sample lists 250,000 to 350,000 clones, about 89% occurring once. Sequenced: peripheral blood. The V and J genes are TRBV13 and TRBJ1-5; D might be TRBD1 (6 bases). The source is a man aged 25-45 years with acute or convalescent COVID-19. As DNA, the CDR3 is TGTGCCAGCAGCTCGCATCAGGGGTCTCAACGCAATGGAGGTCAGCCCCAGCATTTT. Protein product: CASSSHQGSQRNGGQPQHF.